The entry below describes one T cell receptor (beta chain). The antigen remains unidentified. This specimen comes from a study of shared clonotypes between healthy human individuals. As for the study in general: A few men and two women, aged 18 to 49, were donors. Findings of the study overall: Across subsets, estimated richness was generally greater for naive than for memory populations. Sorted-subset sequencing, rarefaction showed, was incomplete despite large depth.

TCRdb's table, derived via immunoSEQ multiplex PCR, lists solely in-frame clones and lacks some. Here the sample spans some 2,100,000 clones, around 95% being singletons. Deletions cut 2 bases from V and 0 bases from J, with 12 bases between. CDR3 size: 16 residues. Germline CDR1 and CDR2: SGHTS and YDEGEE. Only Caucasian adults living in Nashville, Tennessee served as donors. The specimen was naive CD4+ T cells sorted from blood. Regarding subset: CD45RA+ positively selected. This TCR was sampled from a man aged 18 to 35 in good health. This chain joins TRBV5-8 and TRBJ1-3; the D is unclear. For the CDR3, the DNA is TGTGCCAGCAGCTTTGAATTCTCGAGCTCTGGAAACACCATATATTTT. It encodes CASSFEFSSSGNTIYF.